Presented here are 21 T cell receptor beta chains from one specimen sequenced in a study of cytomegalovirus exposure and HLA in healthy donors. PCR employed 60 Vbeta and 13 Jbeta primers. Here immunoSEQ multiplex PCR was the method, and the copy in TCRdb shows in-frame clones only, minus some. The sample records about 130,000 clones, 81% being singletons. The source material was PBMCs. These receptors all stem from a man aged 18 to 30 in good health and CMV-seropositive.

The chain joins TRBV27 to TRBJ2-7, with 8 nucleotides matching TRBD1. V gave up 5 bases and J gave up 3 bases; unmatched junction bases: 9. This CDR3 region has 15 residues. Germline values: CDR1 MNHEY, CDR2 SMNVEV (reference sequence). The CDR3 here is CASSARTGFGYEQYF. CDR3 coding DNA: TGTGCCAGCAGTGCCCGGACAGGGTTTGGCTACGAGCAGTACTTC.

The J gene is TRBJ1-2, the V gene TRBV13; possible D gene TRBD1, 5 bases. Germline V gene data show CDR1 as PRHDT and CDR2 as FYEKMQ (reference sequence). The CDR3 loop spans 14 amino acids. The V end lost 2 bases, the J end lost 4 bases, and 11 bases lay between the germline ends. The CDR3 here is CASSLQGDPYGYTF. For the CDR3, the DNA is TGTGCCAGCAGCTTACAGGGTGATCCCTATGGCTACACCTTC.

This clone was detected once. The rearrangement links TRBV7-2 to TRBJ1-1; D uncertain. The V and J ends lost 7 bases and 6 bases respectively, with 24 bases between them. Germline CDR1 and CDR2: SGHTA and FQGNSA. This CDR3 region has 16 residues. The CDR3 nucleotides are TGTGCCAGCAACCCGAAGGCGGTGGGTCGAAGGCCTGAAGCTTTCTTT. This codes for CASNPKAVGRRPEAFF.

V and J are TRBV10-1 and TRBJ1-2, with D hard to call. The CDR3 spans 13 residues. Germline V gives CDR1 WNHNN, CDR2 SYGVQD (reference sequence). V dropped 3 bases and J dropped 4 bases, with 9 bases sitting between them. The chain's CDR3 is CASSDGEGYGYTF. The DNA of the CDR3 is TGCGCCAGCAGTGATGGAGAGGGCTATGGCTACACCTTC.

The J gene is TRBJ2-1, the V gene TRBV2, with 8 bases fitting TRBD2. Germline V gene sequence: CDR1 SNHLY, CDR2 FYNNEI. V shed 4 bases, J shed 9 bases, and the junction held 11 bases outside the gene matches. The CDR3 has 15 amino acids. The CDR3 spells CASSVRGLVSSEQFF. The CDR3 nucleotides read TGTGCCAGCAGTGTACGGGGACTAGTTTCTAGTGAGCAGTTCTTC.

This clone appeared a single time. This rearrangement joins TRBV30 to TRBJ2-2; 9 bases map to TRBD1. V was pared by 3 bases and J by 3 bases, with 5 bases of the junction left unmatched. Germline V gene sequence: CDR1 GTSNPN, CDR2 SVGIG (reference sequence). The CDR3 has 15 residues. The CDR3 loop is CAWRIRDRDTGELFF. CDR3 nucleotide sequence: TGTGCCTGGAGGATCCGGGACAGGGACACCGGGGAGCTGTTTTTT. The entire variable domain, with the rest obtained from reference TRBV30 and TRBJ2-2, is as follows: SQTIHQWPATLVQPVGSPLSLECTVEGTSNPNLYWYRQAAGRGLQLLFYSVGIGQISSEVPQNLSASRPQDRQFILSSKKLLLSDSGFYLCAWRIRDRDTGELFFGEGSRLTVL.

The table lists this clone with a count of one. The chain uses TRBV19 and TRBJ1-1; D not resolved. Germline values: CDR1 LNHDA, CDR2 SQIVND (reference sequence). There are 15 residues in the CDR3. V was trimmed by 3 bases and J by 0 bases, leaving 11 bases between them. CDR3 loop: CASSMMSGLNTEAFF. The CDR3 nucleotides read TGTGCCAGTAGTATGATGTCAGGCTTGAACACTGAAGCTTTCTTT.

The rearrangement joins TRBV5-1 to TRBJ2-5; 10 bases line up with TRBD2. J gave up 5 bases and V 7 bases, and 8 bases lay outside the gene matches. The CDR3 runs to 14 residues. The V gene's germline CDR1 is SGHRS and CDR2 YFSETQ. CDR3 region: CASQKREGRETQYF. The CDR3 DNA sequence: TGCGCCAGCCAGAAGCGGGAGGGCCGGGAGACCCAGTACTTC. Combining the CDR3 with reference TRBV5-1 and TRBJ2-5 gives the whole variable domain KAGVTQTPRYLIKTRGQQVTLSCSPISGHRSVSWYQQTPGQGLQFLFEYFSETQRNKGNFPGRFSGRQFSNSRSEMNVSTLELGDSALYLCASQKREGRETQYFGPGTRLLVL.

This chain joins TRBV30 and TRBJ2-2; TRBD2 is a possible D gene (7 bases). CDR1 and CDR2 (germline): GTSNPN, SVGIG (reference sequence). V was cut by 0 bases and J by 7 bases, with 15 bases left in between. The length of the CDR3 is 15 residues. CDR3 region: CAWSVIQGGNGELFF. Here the CDR3 DNA reads TGTGCCTGGAGTGTAATACAGGGAGGGAACGGGGAGCTGTTTTTT.

This chain connects TRBV6-1 to TRBJ2-5; weak D call: TRBD2 (6 bases). The end of the DNA fits TRBJ2-7 better, so the J call may be wrong. The germline V gene encodes CDR1 MNHNS and CDR2 SASEGT. This CDR3 is built from 13 residues. The CDR3 DNA is TGTGCCAGCAAGGCGGGAATCTTAGGCGAGCAGTACTTC. This codes for CASKAGILGEQYF.

The chain carries TRBV14 and TRBJ2-4; D not certain. The V gene lost 1 base and the J gene lost 8 bases, with 6 bases spanning the gap. The germline V gene encodes CDR1 SGHDN and CDR2 FVKESK. The CDR3 runs to 12 residues. CDR3 loop: CASSQASHIQYF. Written as DNA, the CDR3 is TGTGCCAGCAGCCAAGCATCCCACATTCAGTACTTC.

This rearrangement joins TRBV5-1 to TRBJ2-3; TRBD1 aligns across 11 bases. Germline V lookup: CDR1 SGHRS, CDR2 YFSETQ. The CDR3 has 17 amino acids. Germline trimming cut 1 base from V and 0 bases from J; bases unmatched to any gene: 4. DNA for the CDR3: TGCGCCAGCAGCTTGAGGACAGGGGGCGCAAGCACAGATACGCAGTATTTT. Its translation: CASSLRTGGASTDTQYF.

The chain links TRBV11-3 to TRBJ1-6; unclear D gene. Germline V gene data show CDR1 as SGHNT and CDR2 as YENEEA. The CDR3 covers 13 residues. V was clipped by 2 bases and J by 6 bases, with 5 bases between them. Here the CDR3 DNA reads TGTGCCAGCAGCTTATTATTTAATTCACCCCTCCACTTT. Its translation is CASSLLFNSPLHF.

The chain's CDR3 is CASSFRNTEAFF. The CDR3 DNA sequence: TGTGCCAGCAGCTTTAGGAACACTGAAGCTTTCTTT. This chain uses TRBV5-6 with TRBJ1-1, with D unclear. Per germline, CDR1 SGHDT and CDR2 YYEEEE. The CDR3 length is 12 residues. The ends were cut back, 2 bases at V and 1 base at J, with 3 bases in the middle.

J is TRBJ2-5 and V is TRBV2, with no clear D. The J call is in doubt because the DNA end fits TRBJ2-7 better. CDR3 length: 13 residues. Germline CDR1 SNHLY, CDR2 FYNNEI. This CDR3 is CASSVAGPYEQYF. As DNA, the CDR3 is TGTGCCAGCAGCGTAGCCGGTCCCTACGAGCAGTACTTC.

The chain combines TRBV6-6 with TRBJ2-5, with 7 nucleotides matching TRBD1. Germline loops: CDR1 MNHNY, CDR2 SVGAGI (reference sequence). V lost 0 bases and J lost 3; bases outside the gene matches: 1. This CDR3 is 14 amino acids long. The CDR3 nucleotides read TGTGCCAGCAGTTACTCCGGGACAGAAGAGACCCAGTACTTC. Residues: CASSYSGTEETQYF.

The chain uses TRBV7-9 and TRBJ2-7; TRBD1 matches at 9 bases. V was clipped by 1 base and J by 2 bases; unmatched bases: 3. The CDR3 consists of 15 residues. The germline V gene encodes CDR1 SEHNR and CDR2 FQNEAQ (reference sequence). Here the CDR3 DNA reads TGTGCCAGCAGCTTAGACGGGACAGGGACCTACGAGCAGTACTTC. Amino acid sequence: CASSLDGTGTYEQYF. Variable domain in full (rest from reference TRBV7-9 and TRBJ2-7): DTGVSQNPRHKITKRGQNVTFRCDPISEHNRLYWYRQTLGQGPEFLTYFQNEAQLEKSRLLSDRFSAERPKGSFSTLEIQRTEQGDSAMYLCASSLDGTGTYEQYFGPGTRLTVT.

V is TRBV30 and J is TRBJ2-1, with TRBD2 identical over 8 bases. V lost 1 base, J lost 3 bases, and 2 bases stayed unmatched. This CDR3 has 14 residues. Germline V CDR1 and CDR2: GTSNPN, SVGIG (reference sequence). The CDR3 coding sequence is TGTGCCTGGAGTGGACTAGCGCACTACAATGAGCAGTTCTTC. Protein sequence: CAWSGLAHYNEQFF.

This chain links TRBV13 with TRBJ2-5; D is unresolved. The CDR3 loop spans 13 amino acids. With 3 bases removed from V and 4 bases from J, the gap between germline ends came to 9 bases. Germline loops: CDR1 PRHDT, CDR2 FYEKMQ (reference sequence). The CDR3 region has the DNA TGTGCCAGCAGCTTGCAGGCGACAGAGACCCAGTACTTC. Residues: CASSLQATETQYF.

The chain combines TRBV30 with TRBJ1-1; 11 nucleotides match TRBD1. CDR1 and CDR2 from the germline V gene are GTSNPN and SVGIG (reference sequence). Unmatched junction bases numbered 7, after V lost 1 base and J lost 6 bases. The CDR3 has 15 amino acids. As DNA, the CDR3 is TGTGCCTGGAGTGCCGGGACAGGGGGTTGGGCTGAAGCTTTCTTT. Translating it yields CAWSAGTGGWAEAFF.

This clone was recorded only once. The J gene is TRBJ2-1, the V gene TRBV5-5, with D maybe TRBD2 (6 bases). Germline V gene sequence: CDR1 SGHKS, CDR2 YYEKEE (reference sequence). This CDR3 region has 13 residues. V lost 6 bases, J lost 7 bases, and 14 bases lay in between. As DNA, the CDR3 is TGTGCCAGCAATCCGGCGGCGGGGAATGAGCAGTTCTTC. Protein sequence: CASNPAAGNEQFF.